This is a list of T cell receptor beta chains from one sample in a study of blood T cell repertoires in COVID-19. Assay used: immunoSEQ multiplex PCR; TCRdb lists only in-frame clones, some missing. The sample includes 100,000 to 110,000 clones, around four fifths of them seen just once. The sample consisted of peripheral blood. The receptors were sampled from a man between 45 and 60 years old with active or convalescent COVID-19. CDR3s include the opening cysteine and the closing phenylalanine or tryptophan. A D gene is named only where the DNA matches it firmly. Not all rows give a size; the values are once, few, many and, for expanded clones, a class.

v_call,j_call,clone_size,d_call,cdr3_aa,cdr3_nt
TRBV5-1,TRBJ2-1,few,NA,CASSSDSSYNEQFF,TGCGCCAGCAGCTCCGACAGTTCCTACAATGAGCAGTTCTTC
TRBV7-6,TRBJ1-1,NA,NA,CASSLIAGGADSTEAFF,TGTGCCAGCAGCCTAATCGCTGGGGGGGCGGATAGCACTGAAGCTTTCTTT
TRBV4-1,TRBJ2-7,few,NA,CASSLHLERYEQYF,TGCGCCAGCAGCCTTCACCTAGAGCGCTACGAGCAGTACTTC
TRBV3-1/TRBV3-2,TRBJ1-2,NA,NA,CASSQGLGASNYGYTF,TGTGCCAGCAGCCAAGGGTTGGGGGCCAGCAACTATGGCTACACCTTC
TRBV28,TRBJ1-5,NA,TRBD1,CASSPGQGSNQPQHF,TGTGCCAGCAGCCCGGGACAGGGTAGCAATCAGCCCCAGCATTTT
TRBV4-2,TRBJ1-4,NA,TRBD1,CASSQDPLTGVDEKLFF,TGTGCCAGCAGCCAAGACCCCCTGACAGGGGTGGATGAAAAACTGTTTTTT
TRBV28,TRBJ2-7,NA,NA,CASKESVHEQYF,TGTGCCAGCAAAGAGAGTGTCCACGAGCAGTACTTC
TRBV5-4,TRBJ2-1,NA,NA,CASSTGQILNSYNEQFF,TGTGCCAGCAGCACCGGACAGATTTTAAACTCCTACAATGAGCAGTTCTTC
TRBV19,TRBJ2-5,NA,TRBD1,CASSDRGRGETQYF,TGTGCCAGTAGTGACAGGGGGCGGGGAGAGACCCAGTACTTC
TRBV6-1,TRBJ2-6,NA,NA,CASSEWGSGANVLTF,TGTGCCAGCAGTGAGTGGGGCTCGGGGGCCAACGTCCTGACTTTC
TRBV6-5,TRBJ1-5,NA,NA,CASSSSGLPPNQPQHF,TGTGCCAGCAGTTCCTCAGGACTCCCCCCGAATCAGCCCCAGCATTTT
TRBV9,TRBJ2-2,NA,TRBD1,CASSQGGTGKAGELFF,TGTGCCAGCAGCCAAGGAGGGACAGGGAAGGCCGGGGAGCTGTTTTTT
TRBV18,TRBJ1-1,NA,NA,CASSPLTNTEAFF,TGTGCCAGCTCACCCCTAACGAACACTGAAGCTTTCTTT
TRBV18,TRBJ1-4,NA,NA,CASSPFGGQDNEKLFF,TGTGCCAGCTCACCATTTGGGGGCCAGGATAATGAAAAACTGTTTTTT
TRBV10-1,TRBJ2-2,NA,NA,CASSGVQDRSGELFF,TGCGCCAGCAGTGGGGTTCAGGATAGATCCGGGGAGCTGTTTTTT
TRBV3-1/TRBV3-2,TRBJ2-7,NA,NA,CASSLDSEQYF,TGTGCCAGCAGCCTCGACTCAGAGCAGTACTTC
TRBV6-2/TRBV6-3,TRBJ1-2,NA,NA,CASSSSPGFGYTF,TGTGCCAGCAGTTCGAGCCCAGGGTTTGGCTACACCTTC
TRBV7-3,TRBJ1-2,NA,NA,CASSDNLGRGYTF,TGTGCCAGCAGCGACAACCTCGGGAGGGGCTACACCTTC
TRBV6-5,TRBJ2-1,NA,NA,CASSYGGLSSYNEQFF,TGTGCCAGCAGTTATGGCGGCCTTAGCTCCTACAATGAGCAGTTCTTC
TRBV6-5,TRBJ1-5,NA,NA,CASSPDRYSNQPQHF,TGTGCCAGCAGCCCGGACAGATATAGCAATCAGCCCCAGCATTTT
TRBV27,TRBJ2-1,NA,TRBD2,CASSLTSGTYNEQFF,TGTGCCAGCAGTTTAACTAGCGGGACGTACAATGAGCAGTTCTTC
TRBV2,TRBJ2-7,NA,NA,CASYRATYEQYF,TGTGCCAGCTACAGGGCTACCTACGAGCAGTACTTC
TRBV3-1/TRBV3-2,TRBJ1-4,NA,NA,CASSQERRKLFF,TGTGCCAGCAGCCAAGAGAGGAGAAAACTGTTTTTT
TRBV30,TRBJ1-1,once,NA,CAWSRGGNTEAFF,TGTGCCTGGAGTCGGGGGGGGAACACTGAAGCTTTCTTT
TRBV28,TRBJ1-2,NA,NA,CASSLQLNYGYTF,TGTGCCAGCAGTTTACAACTTAACTATGGCTACACCTTC
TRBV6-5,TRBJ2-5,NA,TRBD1,CASRGQGLQETQYF,TGTGCCAGCAGGGGACAGGGGCTCCAAGAGACCCAGTACTTC
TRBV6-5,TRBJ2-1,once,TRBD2,CASSPTSGSVAEQFF,TGTGCCAGCAGTCCAACTAGCGGGAGTGTGGCTGAGCAGTTCTTC
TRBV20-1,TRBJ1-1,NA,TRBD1,CSASDAGTGNTEAFF,TGCAGTGCTAGTGATGCCGGGACAGGGAACACTGAAGCTTTCTTT